Listed here are 30 T cell receptor beta chains from one sample, sequenced in a study of regulatory T cells in long-lasting Graves disease. To make TCR beta libraries, researchers used iRepertoire HTBI primers and Arm-PCR of CDR3 regions. In TCRdb, the multiplex PCR reads were re-called with MiXCR into one record per CDR3 protein. The sample holds about 430,000 distinct CDR3 sequences, about 15% seen once. Time point of the sample: newly diagnosed GD, antithyroid drugs for less than 3 months. Extracted PBMC RNA gave rise to the TCR library. A further study also used this sample, focusing on T cells in Graves' hyperthyroidism and ophthalmopathy.

The input for sequencing was peripheral blood mononuclear cells (PBMCs), taken at new diagnosis, from a patient treated with antithyroid drugs. Receptor source: a woman aged 40 to 50 with Graves disease.

This clonotype has ten or more counts. The chain joins TRBV29-1 to TRBJ1-2; the D is unclear. Germline values: CDR1 SQVTM, CDR2 ANQGSEA. CDR3 length: 13 amino acids. V was cut by 0 bases and J by 2 bases, with 7 bases left in between. The CDR3 DNA is TGCAGCGTTGAAGATCCCAGGAACTATGGCTACACCTTC. This gives the protein CSVEDPRNYGYTF.

This clonotype was seen at least ten times. This chain uses TRBV5-6 with TRBJ2-3, with 7 bases aligning to TRBD2. The CDR3 is made up of 15 amino acids. V was pared by 3 bases and J by 0 bases, with 4 bases of the junction left unmatched. Germline assignment: CDR1 SGHDT and CDR2 YYEEEE. CDR3 residues: CASSSKRDSTDTQYF. CDR3 in DNA: TGTGCCAGCAGCTCAAAGCGGGATAGCACAGATACGCAGTATTTT. The complete variable domain, with remaining parts taken from reference TRBV5-6 and TRBJ2-3, reads DAGVTQSPTHLIKTRGQQVTLRCSPKSGHDTVSWYQQALGQGPQFIFQYYEEEERQRGNFPDRFSGHQFPNYSSELNVNALLLGDSALYLCASSSKRDSTDTQYFGPGTRLTVL.

This clonotype was picked up many times. The rearrangement uses TRBV10-3 and TRBJ2-7; D unresolved. Trimming took 5 bases from V and 2 from J, leaving 7 bases between them. There are 12 residues in the CDR3. Per germline, CDR1 ENHRY and CDR2 SYGVKD. CDR3 DNA: TGTGCCATCAGTCCAACAGCCTACGAGCAGTACTTC. It translates to CAISPTAYEQYF.

In this sample, this clonotype turned up many times. V gene TRBV20-1 combines with J gene TRBJ1-1, with unresolved D. V dropped 3 bases and J dropped 0 bases, with 11 bases sitting between them. This CDR3 has 14 residues. Germline CDR1 reads DFQATT; CDR2 reads SNEGSKA (reference sequence). The CDR3 sequence is CSASLPPMNTEAFF. The CDR3 DNA is TGCAGTGCTAGCCTGCCCCCAATGAACACTGAAGCTTTCTTT.

This clonotype was counted a few times. This rearrangement joins TRBV5-4 to TRBJ2-5, with a weak D call TRBD2 (6 bases). Per germline, CDR1 SGHNT and CDR2 YYREEE (reference sequence). V lost 4 bases to trimming and J lost 2 bases, with 12 bases between them. CDR3 length equals 14 residues. CDR3 region: CASSVRLEQETQYF. CDR3 in DNA: TGTGCCAGCAGCGTCAGACTAGAACAAGAGACCCAGTACTTC.

The table lists this clonotype with a few counts. The chain couples TRBV4-1 to TRBJ2-1; 8 bases are shared with TRBD1. The CDR3 totals 18 residues. From germline, CDR1 is MGHRA and CDR2 YSYEKL. V dropped 0 bases and J dropped 5; count of bases not matched to a gene: 12. Here the CDR3 reads CASSQDSFGQGADNEQFF. In DNA, the CDR3 is TGCGCCAGCAGCCAAGATAGTTTTGGGCAGGGGGCCGACAATGAGCAGTTCTTC.

In its sample, this clonotype was seen a few times. A far more abundant clone sits one base away, making this likely a read error. The chain carries TRBV6-2 or TRBV6-3 and TRBJ2-5, with 11 bases lining up with TRBD1. The CDR3 is 14 amino acids. CDR1 and CDR2 (germline): MNHEY, SVGEGT. With 2 bases clipped from V and 7 bases from J, the junction kept 3 bases outside the gene matches. CDR3 sequence reads: CASSYGQGAWTQYF. For the CDR3, the DNA is TGTGCCAGCAGTTACGGACAGGGGGCTTGGACCCAGTACTTC.

This clonotype turned up a few times. One end of the junction is discordant with germline, which a read error may explain. The chain joins TRBV27 to TRBJ1-2; D might be TRBD1 (6 bases). The germline V gene has CDR1 MNHEY and CDR2 SMNVEV (reference sequence). The CDR3 sequence is 10 residues long. In DNA form, the CDR3 reads TGTGCCAGGACACCGGGGGGCTGCACCTTC. The encoded protein is CARTPGGCTF.

This clonotype was recorded many times. The V call is TRBV12-3 or TRBV12-4, the J call TRBJ1-2; 9 bases map to TRBD1. V trimming: 6 bases; J trimming: 8 bases; junction bases outside the gene matches: 10. The CDR3 is made up of 14 amino acids. CDR3 amino acids: CASSSGTGQRGYTF. In nucleotides, the CDR3 is TGTGCCAGCAGCTCTGGGACAGGGCAACGGGGCTACACCTTC.

The rearrangement joins TRBV30 to TRBJ2-1, with 7 bases matching TRBD1. Gene TRBJ2-5 matches the end of the DNA better, so the J call may be wrong. The germline V gene encodes CDR1 GTSNPN and CDR2 SVGIG (reference sequence). The CDR3 has 15 residues. The CDR3 nucleotides are TGTGCCTGGAACAGGGGTAGCGCTACCCTAAAGACCCAGTACTTC. This encodes CAWNRGSATLKTQYF.

This clonotype was counted at least ten times. The chain carries TRBV2 and TRBJ2-1; tentatively, D is TRBD1 or TRBD2 (5 bases each). Germline CDR1 reads SNHLY; CDR2 reads FYNNEI. Between the trimmed V and J ends, which lost 7 bases and 4 bases, there was a span of 20 bases. This CDR3 has 16 residues. The CDR3 here is CASTMLGGDSYNEQFF. CDR3 bases: TGTGCCAGCACAATGCTTGGGGGAGATTCTTACAATGAGCAGTTCTTC.

This clonotype was seen many times. The V and J genes are TRBV28 and TRBJ2-1; 12 bases line up with TRBD1. The CDR3 is 16 residues long. Trimming took 6 bases from V and 10 from J; bases not matched to a gene: 13. Germline V gene data show CDR1 as MDHEN and CDR2 as SYDVKM. CDR3 DNA: TGTGCCAGCAGATTCCAGGCGGGACAGGGGGCAAGAGAGCAGTTCTTC. Translation: CASRFQAGQGAREQFF.

This clonotype was counted between two and nine times. The junction and the germline gene differ at one end; a read error may be behind it. The chain recombines TRBV7-3 with TRBJ2-1; weak D call: TRBD1 (5 bases). The CDR3 length is 13 residues. CDR1 is SGHTA, CDR2 FQGTGA, per germline. The chain's CDR3 is CASGFDSYNEQFF. DNA for the CDR3: TGTGCCAGCGGCTTCGACAGTTACAATGAGCAGTTCTTC.

This clonotype showed up many times. The chain's CDR3 is CASGQDRHTGELFF. The DNA of the CDR3 is TGTGCCAGCGGACAAGATAGGCACACCGGGGAGCTGTTTTTT. The V call is TRBV7-8, the J call TRBJ2-2; the D gene is possibly TRBD1 (5 bases). This CDR3 comprises 14 residues. V was shortened by 8 bases and J by 3 bases, with 13 bases between the two germline ends. Germline loops: CDR1 SGHVS, CDR2 FQNEAQ.

As regards this clonotype: A read error is possible here, since a much larger clone lies one base away. This rearrangement joins TRBV27 to TRBJ2-7, with TRBD1 matching 8 bases. Germline V gives CDR1 MNHEY, CDR2 SMNVEV (reference sequence). The CDR3 is 21 residues long. Trimming took 0 bases from V and 7 from J; bases not matched to a gene: 26. CDR3 amino acids: CASSLSVSHGQGPTSYNEQYF. CDR3 sequence (DNA): TGTGCCAGCAGTTTATCGGTCTCCCACGGACAGGGACCCACCTCCTACAATGAGCAGTACTTC.

At least ten counts were recorded for this clonotype. The rearrangement joins TRBV10-3 to TRBJ2-1; D remains ambiguous. This CDR3 has 13 residues. V gave up 4 bases and J gave up 6 bases, with 10 bases separating them. CDR1 is ENHRY, CDR2 SYGVKD, per germline. This CDR3 is CAISGFSSNEQFF. In DNA form, the CDR3 reads TGTGCCATCAGTGGCTTTAGTAGCAATGAGCAGTTCTTC.

This clonotype was detected many times. The chain combines TRBV12-3 or TRBV12-4 with TRBJ2-5; 7 bases are shared with TRBD1. The V segment lost 4 bases and the J segment 6 bases; nucleotides outside the gene matches: 5. The CDR3 spans 13 residues. This CDR3 reads CASSSTGDQTQYF. As DNA, the CDR3 is TGTGCCAGCAGTTCCACAGGGGACCAGACCCAGTACTTC.

At least ten counts were recorded for this clonotype. This chain's CDR3 is CASMKISVYEQYF. CDR3 DNA: TGTGCCAGCATGAAGATATCAGTATACGAGCAGTACTTC. The chain is built from TRBV28 and TRBJ2-7; D is uncertain. This CDR3 has 13 amino acids. V was pared by 7 bases and J by 4 bases, with 14 bases between. CDR1 MDHEN and CDR2 SYDVKM come from the germline V gene.

In this sample, this clonotype turned up many times. V is TRBV20-1 and J is TRBJ1-1; TRBD1 agrees at 9 bases. Germline V gene lookup returns CDR1 DFQATT and CDR2 SNEGSKA (reference sequence). The CDR3 extends over 14 amino acids. The junction had 6 bases not matched to a gene; V was cut back by 6 bases and J by 1 base. CDR3 bases: TGCAGTGCAACCGGGACAGGGTGGAACACTGAAGCTTTCTTT. Translating gives CSATGTGWNTEAFF.

This clonotype appeared a few times. V gene TRBV20-1 combines with J gene TRBJ2-5; a possible D gene is TRBD1 (6 bases). CDR3 size: 12 residues. V was clipped by 6 bases and J by 2 bases, with 10 bases between them. CDR1 DFQATT and CDR2 SNEGSKA come from the germline V gene (reference sequence). CDR3 protein: CSAGTTQETQYF. The CDR3 DNA reads as TGCAGTGCCGGGACAACACAAGAGACCCAGTACTTC.

Ten or more counts support this clonotype. The chain joins TRBV3-1 to TRBJ1-1; D not resolved. V was shortened by 4 bases and J by 0 bases, with 12 bases between the two germline ends. Germline V gives CDR1 LGHDT, CDR2 YNNKEL (reference sequence). The CDR3 totals 15 residues. CDR3 loop: CASSLWSSVNTEAFF. For the CDR3, the DNA is TGTGCCAGCAGCCTCTGGTCTTCGGTGAACACTGAAGCTTTCTTT.

This sequence joins TRBV6-5 and TRBJ1-2, with TRBD1 as a possible D gene (5 bases). CDR3 length: 14 amino acids. Trimming pared 0 bases from V and 8 bases from J, leaving 13 bases between. The germline V gene encodes CDR1 MNHEY and CDR2 SVGAGI. CDR3 coding DNA: TGTGCCAGCAGTTACTCTAGGGGCGGAGTGGGCTACACCTTC. Translated, it gives CASSYSRGGVGYTF.

This clonotype appeared a few times. The rearrangement uses TRBV19 and TRBJ2-1, with TRBD2 matching over 15 bases. The V and J ends lost 5 bases and 9 bases, in that order; junction bases with no gene match: 5. The CDR3 is 15 amino acids. Germline values: CDR1 LNHDA, CDR2 SQIVND (reference sequence). DNA for the CDR3: TGTGCCAGTAGTCCCGGACTAGCGGGAGGGATTGAGCAGTTCTTC. This encodes CASSPGLAGGIEQFF.

The rearrangement uses TRBV7-2 and TRBJ2-1, with a tentative D call TRBD1 (7 bases). Deletions cut 1 base from V and 3 bases from J, with 13 bases between. Germline V gene data show CDR1 as SGHTA and CDR2 as FQGNSA. This CDR3 is built from 16 residues. Here the CDR3 DNA reads TGTGCCAGCAGCTTAGAGGGGGCGGGAAACTACAATGAGCAGTTCTTC. Encoded protein: CASSLEGAGNYNEQFF.

This clonotype was seen ten or more times. DNA of the CDR3: TGTGCCAGCAGCGTAGGTGAGGGAGTCGGCTATGGCTACACCTTC. It codes for CASSVGEGVGYGYTF. The chain couples TRBV9 to TRBJ1-2; D gene uncertain. The CDR3 runs to 15 residues. The V end lost 0 bases, the J end lost 4 bases, and 13 bases lay between the germline ends. Germline lookup yields CDR1 SGDLS and CDR2 YYNGEE.

The rearrangement links TRBV27 to TRBJ2-5, with D possibly being TRBD1 (5 bases). CDR3 size: 16 residues. Germline loops: CDR1 MNHEY, CDR2 SMNVEV (reference sequence). The V and J ends lost 0 bases and 2 bases respectively, with 13 bases between them. CDR3 region: CASSLSAGAAQETQYF. The CDR3 coding sequence is TGTGCCAGCAGTTTATCGGCTGGGGCAGCACAAGAGACCCAGTACTTC.

This clonotype has a count of ten or more. The rearrangement uses TRBV11-3 and TRBJ2-7, with 9 bases aligning to TRBD1. V was pared by 8 bases and J by 1 base, with 3 bases of the junction left unmatched. The CDR3 covers 13 residues. Germline assignment: CDR1 SGHNT and CDR2 YENEEA. CDR3 in DNA: TGTGCCAGCGGAGGGACAGGGTCCTACGAGCAGTACTTC. Encoded protein: CASGGTGSYEQYF.

About this clonotype: A far larger clone is one nucleotide away, so this likely arose from a read error. The conserved closing phenylalanine or tryptophan is absent in this CDR3, likely reflecting a read error. The rearrangement uses TRBV5-1 and TRBJ2-1; weak D call: TRBD1 (6 bases). The CDR3 is 14 amino acids. The germline V gene encodes CDR1 SGHRS and CDR2 YFSETQ. The CDR3 DNA is TGTGCCAGCAGCCAACGGACAGATAACAATGAGCAGTTCCTC. Its translation: CASSQRTDNNEQFL.

Ten or more counts support this clonotype. The chain carries TRBV12-3 or TRBV12-4 and TRBJ2-6, with a weak D call TRBD1 (5 bases). The CDR3 totals 17 residues. V shed 8 bases and J shed 0 bases, with 17 bases lying between them. The CDR3 DNA is TGTGCCAGCCAAGGGGCAGGGCCACTCTCTGGGGCCAACGTCCTGACTTTC. Translating it yields CASQGAGPLSGANVLTF.

This clonotype was recorded once. The genes are TRBV6-1 and TRBJ1-1, with D maybe TRBD1 (5 bases). Deletions cut 3 bases from V and 1 base from J, with 9 bases between. The CDR3 is made up of 14 amino acids. CDR1 is MNHNS, CDR2 SASEGT, per germline. CDR3 sequence reads: CASSDRGGNTEAFF. Written as DNA, the CDR3 is TGTGCCAGCAGTGATAGGGGCGGGAACACTGAAGCTTTCTTT.